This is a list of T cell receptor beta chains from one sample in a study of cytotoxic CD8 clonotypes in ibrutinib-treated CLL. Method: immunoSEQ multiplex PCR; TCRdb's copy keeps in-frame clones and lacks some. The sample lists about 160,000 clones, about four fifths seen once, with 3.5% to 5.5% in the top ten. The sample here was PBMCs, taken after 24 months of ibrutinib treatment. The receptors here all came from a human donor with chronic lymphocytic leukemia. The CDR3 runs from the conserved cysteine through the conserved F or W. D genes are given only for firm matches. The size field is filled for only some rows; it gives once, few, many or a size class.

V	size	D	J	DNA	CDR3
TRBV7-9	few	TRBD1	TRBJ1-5	TGTGCCAGCAGCTTATATGGACAGGGGAGCCGAAATCAGCCCCAGCATTTT	CASSLYGQGSRNQPQHF
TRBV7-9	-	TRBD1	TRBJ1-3	TGTGCCAGCGAGGGGACGGACAGGCGGGACTCTGGAAACACCATATATTTT	CASEGTDRRDSGNTIYF
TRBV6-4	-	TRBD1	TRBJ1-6	TGTGCCAGCAGCCCCGGGACAGGGTTTTCACCCCTCCACTTT	CASSPGTGFSPLHF
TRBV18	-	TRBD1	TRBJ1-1	TGTGCCAGCTCATCCGACCGGACAGGCGCTGAAGCTTTCTTT	CASSSDRTGAEAFF
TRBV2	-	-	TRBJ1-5	TGTGCCAGCAGTGTACGGCCGAGAGCCCAGCATTTT	CASSVRPRAQHF
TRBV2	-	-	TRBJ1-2	TGTGCCAGCAGTGAACGACAGGAATACTATGGCTACACCTTC	CASSERQEYYGYTF
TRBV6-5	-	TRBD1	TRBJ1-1	TGTGCCAGCAGCCTTTCAGGGGGACCCACTGAAGCTTTCTTT	CASSLSGGPTEAFF
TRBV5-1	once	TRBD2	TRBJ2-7	TGCGCCAGCAGCTTGTCAGCGGGAACCCCCTACGAGCAGTACTTC	CASSLSAGTPYEQYF
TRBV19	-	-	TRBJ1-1	TGTGTATCCCGACGGGGGGGAATGAACACTGAAGCTTTCTTT	CVSRRGGMNTEAFF
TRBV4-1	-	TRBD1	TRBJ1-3	TGCGCCAGCAGCCGGGACAGCTCTGGAAACACCATATATTTT	CASSRDSSGNTIYF
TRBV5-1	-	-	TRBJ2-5	TGCGCCAGCAGCCCACGCTGGGGGGAGACCCAGTACTTC	CASSPRWGETQYF
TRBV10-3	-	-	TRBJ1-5	TGTGCCATCAGTGAGTTAGGAGATAATCAGCCCCAGCATTTT	CAISELGDNQPQHF
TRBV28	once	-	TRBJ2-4	TGTGCCAGCAGCCCCCCAGGGGACCTAGCCAAAAACATTCAGTACTTC	CASSPPGDLAKNIQYF
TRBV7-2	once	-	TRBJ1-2	TGTGCCAGCAGCTTATCAGGGGTCGGCTACACCTTC	CASSLSGVGYTF
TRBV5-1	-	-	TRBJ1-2	TGCGCCAGCAGCTTGGAGGTAGGGCCTCCCACCTTC	CASSLEVGPPTF
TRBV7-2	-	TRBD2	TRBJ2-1	TGTGCCAGCAGCCCGACCGGGACTAGGTACGATGAGCAGTTCTTC	CASSPTGTRYDEQFF
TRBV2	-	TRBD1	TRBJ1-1	TGTGCCAGCAGGGAGCACGGGACAGCCAATGAAGCTTTCTTT	CASREHGTANEAFF
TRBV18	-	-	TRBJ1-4	TGTGCCAGCTCACCAACCGGGAGAAATGAAAAACTGTTTTTT	CASSPTGRNEKLFF
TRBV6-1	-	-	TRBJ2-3	TGTGCCAGAGGGCAGAACACAGATACGCAGTATTTT	CARGQNTDTQYF
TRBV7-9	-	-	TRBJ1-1	TGTGCCAGCAGCTTAGTCGGGATCATGAACACTGAAGCTTTCTTT	CASSLVGIMNTEAFF
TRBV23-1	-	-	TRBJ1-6	TGCGCCAGCAGTCAATCTCGGCACACGGATAATTCACCCCTCCACTTT	CASSQSRHTDNSPLHF
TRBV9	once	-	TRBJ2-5	TGTGCCAGCAGCGTAGGATTAGGACCGACATTAGAGACCCAGTACTTC	CASSVGLGPTLETQYF
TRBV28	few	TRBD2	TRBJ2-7	TGTGCCAGCATTCATAGCGGGACGAATCCCGCCTACGAGCAGTACTTC	CASIHSGTNPAYEQYF
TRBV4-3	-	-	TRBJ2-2	TGCGCCAGCAGCCAAGGACCCGGGGAGCTGTTTTTT	CASSQGPGELFF
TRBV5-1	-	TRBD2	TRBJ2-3	TGCGCCAGCAGCTATAGCGGGGGGGCGGATACGCAGTATTTT	CASSYSGGADTQYF
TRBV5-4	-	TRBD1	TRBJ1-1	TGTGCCAGCAGCCTGGACAGGAGGGACACTGAAGCTTTCTTT	CASSLDRRDTEAFF
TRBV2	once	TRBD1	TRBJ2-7	TGTGCCAGCAGCGAGGACAGGTTATCCTACGAGCAGTACTTC	CASSEDRLSYEQYF
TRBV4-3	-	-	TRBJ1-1	TGCGCCAGCAGCCATGCCCGGACAGTGAACACTGAAGCTTTCTTT	CASSHARTVNTEAFF
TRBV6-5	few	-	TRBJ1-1	TGTGCCAGCAGTTCCAGGGCAAACACTGAAGCTTTCTTT	CASSSRANTEAFF
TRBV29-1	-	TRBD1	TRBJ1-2	TGCAGCGTTTTTGGGACAGCCTCTTTCTATGGCTACACCTTC	CSVFGTASFYGYTF
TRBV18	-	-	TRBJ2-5	TGTGCCAGCTCACCTAGCGTACAAGAGACCCAGTACTTC	CASSPSVQETQYF
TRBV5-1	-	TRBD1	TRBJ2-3	TGCGCCAGCAGCTTGGGGGACAGGGCCAGAGATACGCAGTATTTT	CASSLGDRARDTQYF
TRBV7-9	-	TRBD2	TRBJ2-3	TGTGCCAGCAGCACCGGACTAGCGGGGGGCCCGACAGATACGCAGTATTTT	CASSTGLAGGPTDTQYF
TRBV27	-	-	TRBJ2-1	TGTGCCAGCAGTTTAGGATCGGGGGTGCGGGAGCAGTTCTTC	CASSLGSGVREQFF
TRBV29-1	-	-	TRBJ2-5	TGCAGCGTTGGTACAGTGGGCTTTGGTGGAGAGACCCAGTACTTC	CSVGTVGFGGETQYF
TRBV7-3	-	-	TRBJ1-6	TGTGCCAGCAGCTTAACGGGGGGATCGACTTATAATTCACCCCTCCACTTT	CASSLTGGSTYNSPLHF
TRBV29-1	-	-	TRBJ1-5	TGCAGCGTTGAAGTGGGGAGCAATCAGCCCCAGCATTTT	CSVEVGSNQPQHF
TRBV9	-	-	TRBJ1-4	TGTGCCAGCAGCGGGGTCGGGGTCGGGACTAATGAAAAACTGTTTTTT	CASSGVGVGTNEKLFF
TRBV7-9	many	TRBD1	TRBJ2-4	TGTGCCAGCAGCACGGACAGGGGAGGAAACATTCAGTACTTC	CASSTDRGGNIQYF
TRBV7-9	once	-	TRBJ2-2	TGTGCCAGCAGCTTAATCGGGGCGGAGGCGAACACCGGGGAGCTGTTTTTT	CASSLIGAEANTGELFF
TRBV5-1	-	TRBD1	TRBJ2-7	TGCGCCAGCAGCTTGGTGGGACAGGCCACAATGTACGAGCAGTACTTC	CASSLVGQATMYEQYF
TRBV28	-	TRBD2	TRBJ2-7	TGTGCCAGCAGTCCCCTGAGCGGGGCTTCCTACGAGCAGTACTTC	CASSPLSGASYEQYF
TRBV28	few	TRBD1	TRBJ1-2	TGTGCCAGCAGTTTAGTCGGTTTGGGACAGGGGGCGGACGGCTACACCTTC	CASSLVGLGQGADGYTF
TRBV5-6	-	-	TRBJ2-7	TGTGCCAGCAGCTTGGCGCGGGGGCGCTTCGACGAGCAGTACTTC	CASSLARGRFDEQYF
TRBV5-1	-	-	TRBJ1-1	TGCGCCAGCAGCTTTGATTTCACCGTAACTGAAGCTTTCTTT	CASSFDFTVTEAFF
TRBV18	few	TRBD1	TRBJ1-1	TGTGCCAGCTCACCTCGCACGACAGGGGCGAACACTGAAGCTTTCTTT	CASSPRTTGANTEAFF
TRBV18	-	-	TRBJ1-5	TGTGCCAGCTCACCAGGACAGCCCAATCAGCCCCAGCATTTT	CASSPGQPNQPQHF